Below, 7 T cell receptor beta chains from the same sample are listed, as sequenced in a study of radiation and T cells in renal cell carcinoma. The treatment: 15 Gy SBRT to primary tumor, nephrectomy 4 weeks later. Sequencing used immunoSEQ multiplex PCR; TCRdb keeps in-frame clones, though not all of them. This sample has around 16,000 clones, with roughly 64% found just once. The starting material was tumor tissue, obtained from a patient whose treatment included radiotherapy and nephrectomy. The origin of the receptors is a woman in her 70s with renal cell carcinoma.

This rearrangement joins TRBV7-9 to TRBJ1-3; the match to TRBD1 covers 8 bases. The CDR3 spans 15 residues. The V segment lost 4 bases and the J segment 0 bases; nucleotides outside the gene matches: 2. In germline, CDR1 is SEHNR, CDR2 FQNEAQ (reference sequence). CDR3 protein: CASSSGQGSGNTIYF. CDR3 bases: TGTGCCAGCAGCTCAGGACAGGGCTCTGGAAACACCATATATTTT.

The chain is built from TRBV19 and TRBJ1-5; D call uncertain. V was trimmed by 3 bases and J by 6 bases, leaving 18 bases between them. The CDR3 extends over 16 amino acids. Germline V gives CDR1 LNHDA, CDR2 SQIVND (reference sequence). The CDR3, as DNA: TGTGCCAGTAGTATTACGGACCTTCGGCGGGGTCAGCCCCAGCATTTT. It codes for CASSITDLRRGQPQHF.

CDR3 in DNA: TGTGCCAGCAGCTCGCTAGCGGTAGGACAAGAGACCCAGTACTTC. Amino acids: CASSSLAVGQETQYF. The chain carries TRBV7-2 and TRBJ2-5; 7 bases line up with TRBD2. The ends lost 4 bases at V and 2 bases at J; junction bases unmatched: 7. The germline gives CDR1 SGHTA, CDR2 FQGNSA. The CDR3 contains 15 residues.

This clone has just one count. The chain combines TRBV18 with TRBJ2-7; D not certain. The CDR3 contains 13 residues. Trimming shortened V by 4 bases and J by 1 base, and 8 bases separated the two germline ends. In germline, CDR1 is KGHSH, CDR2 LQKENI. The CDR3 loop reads CASSLDGSYEQYF. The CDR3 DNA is TGTGCCAGCTCACTGGACGGGTCCTACGAGCAGTACTTC.

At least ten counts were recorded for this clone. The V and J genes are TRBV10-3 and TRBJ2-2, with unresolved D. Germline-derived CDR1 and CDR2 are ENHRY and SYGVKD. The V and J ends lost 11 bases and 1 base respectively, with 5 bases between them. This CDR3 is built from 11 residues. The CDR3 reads CAGRNTGELFF. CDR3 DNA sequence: TGTGCCGGCCGGAACACCGGGGAGCTGTTTTTT.

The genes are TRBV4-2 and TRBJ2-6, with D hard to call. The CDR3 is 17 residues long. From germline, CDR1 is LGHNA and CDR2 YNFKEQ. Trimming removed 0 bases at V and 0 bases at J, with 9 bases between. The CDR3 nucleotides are TGTGCCAGCAGCCAAGATTTACAGCTCTCTGGGGCCAACGTCCTGACTTTC. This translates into CASSQDLQLSGANVLTF.

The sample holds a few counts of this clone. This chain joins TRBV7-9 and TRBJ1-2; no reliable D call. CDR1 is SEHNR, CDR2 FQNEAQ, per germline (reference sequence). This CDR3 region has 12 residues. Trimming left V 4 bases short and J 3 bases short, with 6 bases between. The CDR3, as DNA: TGTGCCAGCAGCTCTATGGACTATGGCTACACCTTC. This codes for CASSSMDYGYTF. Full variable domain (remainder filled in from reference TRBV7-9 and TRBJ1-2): DTGVSQNPRHKITKRGQNVTFRCDPISEHNRLYWYRQTLGQGPEFLTYFQNEAQLEKSRLLSDRFSAERPKGSFSTLEIQRTEQGDSAMYLCASSSMDYGYTFGSGTRLTVV.